This paragraph covers one T cell receptor (beta chain) sequence. The same CDR3 arises from other DNA sequences in this sample as well. Authors' analysis steps: Reference gene primer amplification yielded estimated nucleated cell counts. Libraries were prepared by immunoSEQ multiplex PCR; TCRdb keeps only in-frame clonotypes and omits some of them. Clone size and the V and J calls come from that table; the DNA yielded D and trimming. The sample includes roughly 150,000 clones, 88% of them seen just once. This record belongs to a study of blood T cell repertoires in COVID-19. For the study at large: Samples taken during acute and convalescent COVID-19 were collected in the United States, Italy and Spain. Sample material is recorded as cDNA or gDNA derived from T cells, B-cell-depleted T cells, or PBMCs.

The CDR3 consists of 15 residues. CDR1 is SGHRS and CDR2 is YFSETQ in the germline V gene. V trimming: 3 bases; J trimming: 4 bases; junction bases outside the gene matches: 5. The clonotype originates from a man aged 50-59 years who had recovered from COVID-19. The source material was peripheral blood. The chain recombines TRBV5-1 with TRBJ1-1; 11 nucleotides match TRBD1. This chain's CDR3 is CASSSTGTGGTEAFF. CDR3 in DNA: TGCGCCAGCAGCTCTACCGGGACAGGGGGCACTGAAGCTTTCTTT.